The present entry profiles one T cell receptor beta chain with its context. This clonotype was picked up one time. Its antigen specificity is not known. The record has no base qualities; no much larger clone is one base away. A lone read is weak support. The record originates from a study of CD8+CD57+ T cells in acquired aplastic anemia (dated by TCRdb to about 2018). Study-wide context: DNA extracted from sorted CD4+ and CD8+ cells had a mean of around 3.3 ug, with a range of about 0.19 to 30 ug. CD8+CD57+ expansion was defined as a frequency above the mean frequency observed in healthy subjects. Summary of the overall study and its limitations: No significant difference in CD8+ Simpson's diversity was found between patients and healthy controls (P=0.060). Roughly 29 CD8+ CDR3 sequences were found in both patients and controls but appeared to be highly expressed in patients and within the immunodominant clones of the patients.

The CDR3 spans 16 residues, from the cysteine through the phenylalanine. Only the CDR3 portion is preserved as DNA: 48 bases, with reading frame beginning at the first base. CDR1 and CDR2, per the germline V gene, are SGHAT and FQNNGV. Here V drops 4 bases and J drops 4 bases, and the junction holds 10 bases not matched to any gene. Genomic DNA was used as template for profiling of TCR beta VDJ combinations and CDR3 sequences. An Illumina HiSeq 2000 was used for TCR repertoire sequencing. As for how the authors treated the data: Repertoire assessment relied on Simpson's diversity index, CDR3 size and DJ length profiles, and TRBV/TRBJ rearrangement plots. The most abundant DNA sequence in the deep sequencing data was taken as the immunodominant clone. CDR3 amino acid sequences were checked for sharing between subjects and were compared against published repertoires and the VDJdb database. TCRdb handled the public reads itself, with Q25 trimming in fastp and clone calling in MiXCR, and kept productive beta chains. Every CDR3 protein is listed once, alongside the most common genes and DNA of its rows. None of the V and J calls come from the authors' own analysis; TCRdb made them. The sample table records around 170,000 distinct CDR3 sequences; 48% of these occur just once. The ten largest clones capture around 9.7% of the sample.

Flow cytometry had shown CD8+CD57+ cell expansion in the patients selected for sequencing. Severe acquired aplastic anemia was diagnosed in all patients according to International Study of Aplastic Anemia and Agranulocytosis and Camitta criteria. Patients had received no therapy at the time of blood sampling. In the study, sorted CD4+ and CD8+ blood T cells from patients with severe aplastic anemia and from healthy subjects underwent deep sequencing of TCR repertoires. Patients were enrolled in the USA under clinicaltrials.gov protocols 00001620, 01623167, 00001397, 00071045, 00081523 and 00961064. Ficoll-Paque density gradient centrifugation was used to isolate peripheral blood mononuclear cells. CD4+ and CD8+ T cells were sorted by FACS or magnetic beads before DNA extraction.

This TCR came from a human donor with aplastic anemia. Sequencing was carried out using sorted CD4+, CD8+, or CD8+CD57+ T cells (not recorded which) from PBMCs. This chain joins TRBV11-2 to TRBJ2-3, with TRBD2 matching 8 junction bases. The DNA sequence is TGTGCCAGCAGCTCTACACCGGGACTAGGTGCAGATACGCAGTATTTT. Translated, it reads CASSSTPGLGADTQYF.